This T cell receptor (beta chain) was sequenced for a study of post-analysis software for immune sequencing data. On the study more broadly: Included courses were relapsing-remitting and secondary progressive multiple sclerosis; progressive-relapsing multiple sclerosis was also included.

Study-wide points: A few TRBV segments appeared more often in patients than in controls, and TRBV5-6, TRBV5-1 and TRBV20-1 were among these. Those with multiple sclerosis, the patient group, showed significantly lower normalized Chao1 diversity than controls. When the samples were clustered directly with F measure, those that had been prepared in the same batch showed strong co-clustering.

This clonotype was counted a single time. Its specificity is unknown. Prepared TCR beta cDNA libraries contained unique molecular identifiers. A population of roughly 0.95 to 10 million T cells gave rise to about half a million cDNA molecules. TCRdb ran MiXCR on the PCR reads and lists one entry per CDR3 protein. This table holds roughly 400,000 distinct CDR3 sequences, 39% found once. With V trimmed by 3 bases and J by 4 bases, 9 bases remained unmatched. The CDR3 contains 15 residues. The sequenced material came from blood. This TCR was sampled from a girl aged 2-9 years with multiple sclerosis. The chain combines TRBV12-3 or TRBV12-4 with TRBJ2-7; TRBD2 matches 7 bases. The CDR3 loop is CASSLMGGRRYEQYF. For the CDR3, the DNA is TGTGCCAGCAGTTTGATGGGCGGGAGACGGTACGAGCAGTACTTC.